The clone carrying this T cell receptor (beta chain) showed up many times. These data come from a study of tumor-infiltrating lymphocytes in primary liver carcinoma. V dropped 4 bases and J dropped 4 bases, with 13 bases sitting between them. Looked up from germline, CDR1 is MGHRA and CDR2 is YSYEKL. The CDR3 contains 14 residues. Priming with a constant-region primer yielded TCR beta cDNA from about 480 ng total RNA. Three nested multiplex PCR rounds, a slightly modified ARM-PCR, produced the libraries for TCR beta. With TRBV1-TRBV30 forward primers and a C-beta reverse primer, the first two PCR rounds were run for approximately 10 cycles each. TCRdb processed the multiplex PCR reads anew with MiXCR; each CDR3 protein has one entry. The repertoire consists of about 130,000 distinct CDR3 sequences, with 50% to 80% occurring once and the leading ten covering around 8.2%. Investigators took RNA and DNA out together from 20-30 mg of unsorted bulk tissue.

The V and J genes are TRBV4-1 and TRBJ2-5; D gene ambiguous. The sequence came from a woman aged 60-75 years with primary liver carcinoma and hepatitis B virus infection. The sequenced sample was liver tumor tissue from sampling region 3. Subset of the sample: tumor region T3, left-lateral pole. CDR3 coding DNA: TGCGCCAGCAGCCTCCATAAGAACCCAGAGACCCAGTACTTC. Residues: CASSLHKNPETQYF.